What follows are 9 T cell receptor beta chains derived from one specimen sequenced in a study of T-cell reconstitution after alpha-beta-depleted transplantation in children. Preparation of the TCRbeta library was carried out with unique molecular identifiers. Each CDR3 protein gets one entry after TCRdb re-called the PCR reads with MiXCR. The repertoire consists of hundreds of thousands of distinct CDR3 sequences, with around 12% occurring once and the leading ten covering around 6%. Sample: PBMCs from the stem cell graft donor, taken from the stem cell graft. The source of these receptors is a human donor who donated a stem cell graft to a child with combined immunodeficiency.

This clonotype was counted only a few times. The chain employs TRBV20-1 and TRBJ2-3, with 10 bases identical to TRBD1. The CDR3 consists of 13 residues. Germline V lookup: CDR1 DFQATT, CDR2 SNEGSKA (reference sequence). The CDR3 here is CSSGTGGTDTQYF. The CDR3 nucleotides are TGCAGCTCCGGGACAGGGGGCACAGATACGCAGTATTTT.

This sequence joins TRBV28 and TRBJ2-7, with TRBD1 matching 7 bases. Looked up from germline, CDR1 is MDHEN and CDR2 is SYDVKM. V lost 5 bases to trimming and J lost 6 bases; unmatched junction nucleotides: 10. The CDR3 is 14 amino acids. The CDR3 nucleotides are TGTGCCAGCAGTCCCGGGACAGAAATATTCGAGCAGTACTTC. The encoded protein is CASSPGTEIFEQYF.

This clonotype was observed a few times. The genes are TRBV7-2 and TRBJ2-1, with 7 nucleotides matching TRBD1. There are 15 residues in the CDR3. Germline-derived CDR1 and CDR2 are SGHTA and FQGNSA. With V trimmed by 2 bases and J by 2 bases, 3 bases remained unmatched. The CDR3 protein is CASSLMQGAYNEQFF. Here the CDR3 DNA reads TGTGCCAGCAGCTTAATGCAGGGGGCCTACAATGAGCAGTTCTTC.

In this sample, this clonotype turned up a few times. This chain connects TRBV18 to TRBJ2-2; D not certain. CDR1 and CDR2 (germline): KGHSH, LQKENI. There are 13 residues in the CDR3. V was trimmed by 3 bases and J by 4 bases, leaving 6 bases between them. DNA for the CDR3: TGTGCCAGCTCACCCTTCGCCACCGGGGAGCTGTTTTTT. This gives the protein CASSPFATGELFF.

The sample holds many counts of this clonotype. This chain uses TRBV24-1 with TRBJ2-1; D is unresolved. Germline V gives CDR1 KGHDR, CDR2 SFDVKD. This CDR3 is built from 13 residues. The germline V and J ends were trimmed by 5 bases and 8 bases, with 12 bases remaining between them. Here the CDR3 DNA reads TGTGCCACCAGTGCGGCGGATGAGGATGAGCAGTTCTTC. It is translated as CATSAADEDEQFF.

This clonotype appeared a few times. The J gene is TRBJ2-1, the V gene TRBV27, with 11 bases matching TRBD2. V gave up 4 bases and J gave up 4 bases; unmatched junction bases: 6. The CDR3 runs 16 residues. The germline CDR1 and CDR2 sequences are MNHEY and SMNVEV (reference sequence). The CDR3 is CASSYTSGGLYNEQFF. CDR3 nucleotide sequence: TGTGCCAGCAGTTATACTAGCGGGGGTCTTTACAATGAGCAGTTCTTC.

The genes are TRBV6-5 and TRBJ1-2; 7 nucleotides line up with TRBD1. This CDR3 spans 14 amino acids. J lost 4 bases, V lost 5 bases, and 7 bases had no gene match. The germline V gene encodes CDR1 MNHEY and CDR2 SVGAGI. CDR3 amino acids: CASSPLGQSYGYTF. Written as DNA, the CDR3 is TGTGCCAGCAGTCCCTTGGGACAGTCCTATGGCTACACCTTC.

This clonotype showed up many times. The J gene is TRBJ2-3, the V gene TRBV4-3; D not resolved. V dropped 4 bases and J dropped 6 bases, with 17 bases sitting between them. The CDR3 runs to 15 residues. Germline V lookup: CDR1 LGHNA, CDR2 YSLEER. DNA for the CDR3: TGCGCCAGCAGCCTATTGACCGGACCCTCGGATACGCAGTATTTT. It is translated as CASSLLTGPSDTQYF.

This clonotype was counted only a few times. V usage is TRBV4-3 and J usage is TRBJ2-5; 13 bases are a match to TRBD2. The CDR3 runs to 17 residues. CDR1 and CDR2 from the germline V gene are LGHNA and YSLEER. Trimming cost V 1 base and J 4 bases; bases outside gene matches: 6. The CDR3, as DNA: TGCGCCAGCAGCCAAGGGACTAGCGGGGGAAGGTTAGAGACCCAGTACTTC. Amino acids: CASSQGTSGGRLETQYF.